This is a list of T cell receptor beta chains from one sample in a study of blood T cell repertoires in COVID-19. TCRdb keeps only in-frame clones here, not all; method: immunoSEQ multiplex PCR. The table has some 310,000 clones, roughly 87% seen once. What was sequenced was peripheral blood. These receptors originate from a man aged 50 to 60 with active or convalescent COVID-19. Each CDR3 is given with its conserved first and last residue. The order of the fields is D gene, J gene, clone size, V gene, CDR3 protein, CDR3 DNA. D genes are given only for firm matches. Size is omitted from some rows. Given values are once, few, many or a class for expanded clones.

D: TRBD1; J: TRBJ1-5; size: NA; V: TRBV5-4; CDR3: CASSLWPGTGGYQPQHF; DNA: TGTGCCAGCAGCTTGTGGCCAGGGACAGGGGGTTATCAGCCCCAGCATTTT
D: TRBD1; J: TRBJ1-4; size: many; V: TRBV5-4; CDR3: CASSSNRGLNEKLFF; DNA: TGTGCCAGCAGCTCGAACAGGGGGCTAAATGAAAAACTGTTTTTT
D: NA; J: TRBJ2-1; size: NA; V: TRBV28; CDR3: CASSLLAGEQFF; DNA: TGTGCCAGCAGTTTATTGGCGGGGGAGCAGTTCTTC
D: NA; J: TRBJ1-2; size: NA; V: TRBV5-4; CDR3: CASSSGNGVGYTF; DNA: TGTGCCAGCAGCTCTGGCAACGGGGTTGGCTACACCTTC
D: NA; J: TRBJ1-5; size: NA; V: TRBV5-6; CDR3: CASSLWGVGNQPQHF; DNA: TGTGCCAGCAGCTTGTGGGGGGTTGGCAATCAGCCCCAGCATTTT
D: NA; J: TRBJ1-2; size: NA; V: TRBV7-9; CDR3: CASSLPGNYGYTF; DNA: TGTGCCAGCAGCTTACCAGGGAACTATGGCTACACCTTC
D: TRBD1; J: TRBJ2-5; size: NA; V: TRBV18; CDR3: CASSPKTGTGELTQYF; DNA: TGTGCCAGCTCACCAAAAACCGGGACAGGGGAGCTCACCCAGTACTTC
D: NA; J: TRBJ2-7; size: NA; V: TRBV28; CDR3: CASSPPLGGHEEQYF; DNA: TGTGCCAGCAGCCCACCCCTGGGAGGTCACGAGGAGCAGTACTTC
D: NA; J: TRBJ1-5; size: NA; V: TRBV28; CDR3: CASSGGSSNQPQHF; DNA: TGTGCCAGCAGCGGGGGATCGAGCAATCAGCCCCAGCATTTT
D: NA; J: TRBJ1-4; size: NA; V: TRBV5-1; CDR3: CASSLGQSNEKLFF; DNA: TGCGCCAGCAGCTTGGGCCAGTCTAATGAAAAACTGTTTTTT
D: NA; J: TRBJ2-3; size: NA; V: TRBV6-5; CDR3: CASRSRGDGTDTQYF; DNA: TGTGCCAGCAGGAGCAGGGGAGATGGCACAGATACGCAGTATTTT
D: NA; J: TRBJ1-6; size: NA; V: TRBV7-9; CDR3: CASSLGSGISPLHF; DNA: TGTGCCAGCAGCTTAGGGTCGGGGATTTCACCCCTCCACTTT
D: NA; J: TRBJ1-5; size: NA; V: TRBV4-1; CDR3: CASSQDGQRNQPQHF; DNA: TGCGCCAGCAGCCAAGATGGACAGCGAAATCAGCCCCAGCATTTT
D: TRBD2; J: TRBJ2-1; size: NA; V: TRBV5-6; CDR3: CASSIPAGSGGNEQFF; DNA: TGTGCCAGCAGCATACCGGCGGGTAGCGGGGGAAATGAGCAGTTCTTC
D: NA; J: TRBJ1-5; size: once; V: TRBV4-3; CDR3: CASSQAKGYRNQPQHF; DNA: TGCGCCAGCAGCCAAGCGAAGGGGTATCGCAATCAGCCCCAGCATTTT
D: NA; J: TRBJ2-3; size: NA; V: TRBV2; CDR3: CASRYGSADTQYF; DNA: TGTGCCAGCCGTTACGGGAGCGCAGATACGCAGTATTTT
D: NA; J: TRBJ1-5; size: NA; V: TRBV10-3; CDR3: CAISTQGNNQPQHF; DNA: TGTGCCATTTCGACACAGGGTAACAATCAGCCCCAGCATTTT
D: NA; J: TRBJ2-5; size: NA; V: TRBV7-6; CDR3: CASSLDDRSLEKTQYF; DNA: TGTGCCAGCAGCTTAGACGATCGGTCTTTAGAGAAGACCCAGTACTTC
D: TRBD1; J: TRBJ2-2; size: NA; V: TRBV2; CDR3: CASSQQGAANTGELFF; DNA: TGTGCCAGCAGTCAACAGGGGGCGGCGAACACCGGGGAGCTGTTTTTT
D: TRBD2; J: TRBJ2-2; size: NA; V: TRBV19; CDR3: CATFTSGRNTGELFF; DNA: TGTGCCACGTTTACTAGCGGGAGAAACACCGGGGAGCTGTTTTTT